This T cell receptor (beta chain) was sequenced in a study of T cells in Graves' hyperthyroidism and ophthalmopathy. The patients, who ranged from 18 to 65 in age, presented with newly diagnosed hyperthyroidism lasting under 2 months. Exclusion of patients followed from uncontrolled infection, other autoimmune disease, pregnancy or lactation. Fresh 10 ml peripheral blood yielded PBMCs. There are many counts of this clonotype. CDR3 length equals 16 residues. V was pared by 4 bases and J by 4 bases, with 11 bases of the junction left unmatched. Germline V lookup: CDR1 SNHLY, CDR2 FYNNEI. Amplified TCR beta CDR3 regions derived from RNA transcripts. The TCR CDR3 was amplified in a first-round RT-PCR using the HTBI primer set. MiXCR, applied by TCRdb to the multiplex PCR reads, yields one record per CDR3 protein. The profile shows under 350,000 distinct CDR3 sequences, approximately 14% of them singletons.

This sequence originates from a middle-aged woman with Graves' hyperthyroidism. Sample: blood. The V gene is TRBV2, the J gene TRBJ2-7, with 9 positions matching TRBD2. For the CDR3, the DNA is TGTGCCAGCAGTGCCTCCGGGACTAGCCCCCAGTACGAGCAGTACTTC. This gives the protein CASSASGTSPQYEQYF.